What follows is one T cell receptor beta chain and its context. The antigen it recognizes is unknown. No base qualities exist here, and no much larger clone lies one base off it. TCR CDR3 regions were amplified from genomic DNA by multiplex PCR using the deep immunoSEQ assay. For each cell subset, the extracted genomic DNA was distributed evenly across all wells of several immunoSEQ 96-well plates, and each plate served as one replicate. Each replicate PCR for sorted subsets received approximately 220 ng genomic DNA, equal to tens of thousands of T cell genomes. The purified libraries were quantified using a Qubit 3.0 fluorometer, sized with a Bioanalyzer 2100, and then quantified again using the KAPA Library Quantification kit. A separate single-read 150-cycle Illumina NextSeq 550 flow cell was used to sequence each immunoSEQ 96-well plate. Per the authors' processing: Because the immunoSEQ output held only junctional sequences and lacked quality scores, the filtering could not match the filtering applied to full-length reads. To assign V/J genes and CDR3, sequences were annotated against IMGT germline references using PyIR, a Python wrapper for IgBLAST v1.9. Any read was removed if the V/J assignment was weak (E-value above 1e-6), the CDR3 was missing, or the read contained stop codons, out-of-frame junctions, or ambiguous translated residues. V3J clonotypes were defined as sequences sharing the same inferred V gene, J gene, and CDR3 amino acid sequence. Percentage overlap between repertoires was calculated by dividing the number of shared unique clonotypes by the size of the smaller repertoire. Repertoire richness was assessed with RTK rarefaction, the Chao1 estimator, and Recon v2.1 estimates of unobserved clonotypes. Generation probabilities for all TCRbeta clonotypes obtained by the gDNA method from four donors were computed using OLGA. TCRdb limited this immuneACCESS table to in-frame rearrangements with V and J called. A share of clones is missing; checked studies link under half to unresolved V genes, and the rest is unexplained. From that table come the V and J calls and clone size; the DNA was used to work out D and trimming. The sample records roughly 500,000 clones, 90% to 97% of which are singletons. Approximately 0.06% of the sample lies in the top ten.

This sample stems from a study of shared clonotypes between healthy human individuals (dated by TCRdb to about 2020). About the study as a whole: The cohort comprised a couple of women and a few men aged 18 to 49 years. For each donor, CD4 naive and CD4 memory were each run on three plates, CD8 naive on two plates, and CD8 memory on one plate. The study deeply sequenced blood TCR repertoires of about five healthy adults to estimate repertoire size and the extent of clonotype sharing between individuals. Libraries were prepared and TCR repertoires were sequenced by different laboratories using diverse techniques, in order to increase sequencing depth and limit assay-specific biases. Per donor, leukapheresis produced somewhere between about 0.8 and 9 billion PBMCs. Summary of the overall study and its limitations: Sampling was restricted to blood, and TCR repertoires in tissues likely differ from the TCR repertoires found in blood. Compared with non-shared clonotypes, the clonotypes found in all four sorted-subset donors had higher generation probabilities. Rarefaction of sorted-subset datasets indicated incomplete sequencing despite the large sequencing depth. Because the study included only a small number of donors, the genetic and exposure-history diversity represented was limited. Larger estimated clonotype richness was generally found for naive subsets than for memory subsets. Pairwise subsampling indicated that sequencing depth was expected to affect the degree of clonotype sharing among donors. Approximately 5% of naive CD4, 3.5% of naive CD8, roughly 2.4% of memory CD4, and 0.35% to 0.4% of memory CD8 clonotypes were shared across a handful of donors.

Healthy HIV-negative adults with no recently reported acute infections or vaccinations were included as donors. Only Caucasian adults living in Nashville, Tennessee, USA were represented among the donors. CD4+ T cells were enriched by magnetic negative selection; naive cells were then positively selected on CD45RA, and the negative fraction formed the memory subset. Blood was collected by leukapheresis, and PBMCs were isolated by Ficoll-Histopaque density gradient centrifugation and then cryopreserved in liquid nitrogen vapor phase. Analytical flow cytometry was used to check the purity and quantity of every magnetically sorted T cell population. Each sorted fraction had its genomic DNA isolated and then quantified by UV absorbance on a Nanodrop 2000c. The CDR1 and CDR2 encoded by the germline V gene are MDHEN and SYDVKM. Reading from cysteine to phenylalanine, the CDR3 counts 15 amino acids. Only the CDR3 part of the read is kept: 45 bases, read in frame from the first base. V is cut by 5 bases and J by 4 bases, and the space between the germline ends is 18 bases.

Material for sequencing was naive CD4+ T cells sorted from blood. Interpreted using the paper, the cell subset or site label stands for: CD45RA+ positively selected. This chain is built from TRBV28 and TRBJ2-7, with the D gene not clear enough to name. The clonotype comes from a woman aged 25 to 39 in good health. The CDR3 amino acid sequence is: CASSIDPQAFYEQYF. Here is the DNA: TGTGCCAGCAGTATAGATCCTCAGGCCTTTTACGAGCAGTACTTC.